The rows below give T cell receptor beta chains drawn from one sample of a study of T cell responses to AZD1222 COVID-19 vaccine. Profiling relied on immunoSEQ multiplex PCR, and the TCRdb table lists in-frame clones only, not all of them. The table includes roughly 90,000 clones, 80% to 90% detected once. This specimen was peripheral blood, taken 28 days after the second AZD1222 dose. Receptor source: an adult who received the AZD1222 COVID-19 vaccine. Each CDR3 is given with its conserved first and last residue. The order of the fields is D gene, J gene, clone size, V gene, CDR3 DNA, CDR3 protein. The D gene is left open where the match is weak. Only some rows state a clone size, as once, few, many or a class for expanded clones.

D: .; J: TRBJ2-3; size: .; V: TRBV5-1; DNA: TGCGCCAGCAGCTTGGGACTGAGAATCACAGATACGCAGTATTTT; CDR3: CASSLGLRITDTQYF
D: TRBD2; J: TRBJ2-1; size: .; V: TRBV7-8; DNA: TGTGCCAGCAGCTTAGGTCCTAGCGGCAGCTACAATGAGCAGTTCTTC; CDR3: CASSLGPSGSYNEQFF
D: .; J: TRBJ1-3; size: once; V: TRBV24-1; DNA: TGTGCCACCACCCCACGGGCACCCTCTGGAAACACCATATATTTT; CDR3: CATTPRAPSGNTIYF
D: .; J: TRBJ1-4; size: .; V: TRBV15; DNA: TGTGCCACCAGCAGAGATTTGAATGAAAAACTGTTTTTT; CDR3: CATSRDLNEKLFF
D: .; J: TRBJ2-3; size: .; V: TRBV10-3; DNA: TGTGCCATCAGTGAACGAGATACGCAGTATTTT; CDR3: CAISERDTQYF
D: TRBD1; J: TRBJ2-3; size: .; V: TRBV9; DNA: TGTGCCAGCTCTCTAAGGGGGCGTGCAGATACGCAGTATTTT; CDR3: CASSLRGRADTQYF
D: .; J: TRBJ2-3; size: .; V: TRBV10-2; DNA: TGCGCCAGCAGTGCCCAGGGACGCACAGATACGCAGTATTTT; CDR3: CASSAQGRTDTQYF
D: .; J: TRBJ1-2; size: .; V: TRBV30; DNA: TGTGCCTGGAGTCGAGCGAAGTACTATGGCTACACCTTC; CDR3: CAWSRAKYYGYTF
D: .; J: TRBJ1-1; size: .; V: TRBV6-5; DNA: TGTGCCAGCAGTTACTCGAGCGGTGAGGGAGGCACTGAAGCTTTCTTT; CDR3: CASSYSSGEGGTEAFF
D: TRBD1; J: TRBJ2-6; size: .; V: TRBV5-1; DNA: TGCGCCAGCAGCTCCGGGACAGGGGGAACTGGGGCCAACGTCCTGACTTTC; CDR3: CASSSGTGGTGANVLTF
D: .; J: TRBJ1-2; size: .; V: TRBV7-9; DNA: TGTGCCAGCAGCCCAGAGGCAGGGGCCCTTAACTATGGCTACACCTTC; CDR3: CASSPEAGALNYGYTF
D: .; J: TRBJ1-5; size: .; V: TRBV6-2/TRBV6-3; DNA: TGTGCCAGCAGTACTCAGGGGCGTCAGCCCCAGCATTTT; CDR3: CASSTQGRQPQHF
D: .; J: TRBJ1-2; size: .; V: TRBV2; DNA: TGTGCCAGCAGTCTTACGTCGACAGCCACGGGGGGCTACACCTTC; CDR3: CASSLTSTATGGYTF
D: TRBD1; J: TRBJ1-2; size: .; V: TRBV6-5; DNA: TGTGCCAGCACCAGAGACAGGGCTTATGGCTACACCTTC; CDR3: CASTRDRAYGYTF
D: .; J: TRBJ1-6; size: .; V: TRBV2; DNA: TGTGCCAGCAGTGCTAGGGCAGAAAATTCACCCCTCCACTTT; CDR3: CASSARAENSPLHF
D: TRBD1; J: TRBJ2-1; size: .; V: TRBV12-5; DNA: TGTGCTAGTGGGCACAACAGGGGGCCCTACAATGAGCAGTTCTTC; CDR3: CASGHNRGPYNEQFF
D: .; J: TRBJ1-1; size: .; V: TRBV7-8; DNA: TGTGCCAGCAGCTTTTACAGGGCGGCGAACACTGAAGCTTTCTTT; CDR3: CASSFYRAANTEAFF